These 24 T cell receptor beta chains share one sample of origin, sequenced in a study of blood T cell repertoires in COVID-19. Only in-frame clones appear in the TCRdb table, and some are missing; sequencing was by immunoSEQ multiplex PCR. The sample has more than 250,000 clones; around 84% are singletons. The specimen sequenced was PBMCs or T cells enriched from blood (not recorded which). These receptors were taken from a man aged 35 to 55 who had been exposed to COVID-19.

The chain links TRBV7-9 to TRBJ1-1; the D is unclear. Germline CDR1 and CDR2: SEHNR and FQNEAQ (reference sequence). CDR3 length: 15 residues. V was clipped by 1 base and J by 0 bases, with 9 bases between them. The CDR3 reads CASSLVTGMNTEAFF. DNA of the CDR3: TGTGCCAGCAGCTTAGTAACCGGGATGAACACTGAAGCTTTCTTT.

The V call is TRBV5-1, the J call TRBJ2-1; TRBD1 aligns across 7 bases. The CDR3 contains 16 residues. Germline V CDR1 and CDR2: SGHRS, YFSETQ. The junction had 9 bases not matched to a gene; V was cut back by 4 bases and J by 2 bases. The CDR3 loop reads CASSARGTVAYNEQFF. The DNA of the CDR3 is TGCGCCAGCAGCGCCCGAGGGACAGTTGCCTACAATGAGCAGTTCTTC.

Of note for this clone: One end of the junction fails to match germline, which may point to a read error. The V and J genes are TRBV4-2 and TRBJ2-7; D uncertain. Germline V lookup: CDR1 LGHNA, CDR2 YNFKEQ. The length of the CDR3 is 14 residues. The CDR3 region has the DNA TGTGCCAGCAGCCCCCCCGGTTCCGTAAACCCACTTAATTTC. Translated: CASSPPGSVNPLNF.

This chain links TRBV14 with TRBJ1-2; D is perhaps TRBD1 (6 bases). CDR1 and CDR2 (germline): SGHDN, FVKESK. This CDR3 is built from 13 residues. Trimming shortened V by 4 bases and J by 7 bases, and 13 bases separated the two germline ends. CDR3 residues: CASSLQQGRGYTF. Written as DNA, the CDR3 is TGTGCCAGCAGCCTCCAACAGGGACGTGGCTACACCTTC.

The chain links TRBV11-2 to TRBJ1-3; 7 positions match TRBD1. This CDR3 region has 15 residues. Per germline, CDR1 SGHAT and CDR2 FQNNGV. With 1 base clipped from V and 6 bases from J, the junction kept 6 bases outside the gene matches. The CDR3 nucleotides read TGTGCCAGCAGCTTAGCCCGGACAGGCTTAAACACCATATATTTT. Amino acid sequence: CASSLARTGLNTIYF.

V is TRBV7-3 and J is TRBJ2-3; 7 positions match TRBD2. The CDR3 spans 15 residues. J lost 1 base, V lost 0 bases, and 1 base had no gene match. Germline V lookup: CDR1 SGHTA, CDR2 FQGTGA. The CDR3 region is CASSLTGGRTDTQYF. In DNA, the CDR3 is TGTGCCAGCAGCTTAACGGGAGGGCGCACAGATACGCAGTATTTT.

This chain links TRBV19 with TRBJ2-7; D is possibly TRBD1 (7 bases). This CDR3 is 14 amino acids long. Between the trimmed V and J ends, which lost 3 bases and 3 bases, there was a span of 12 bases. Germline V CDR1 and CDR2: LNHDA, SQIVND (reference sequence). The CDR3 nucleotides read TGTGCCAGTAGTATGGGCAGGGGGGACTACGAGCAGTACTTC. It translates to CASSMGRGDYEQYF.

A single count supports this clone. CDR3 coding DNA: TGTGCCAGTAGTATCGGAACTAGCTCCGGTGAGCAGTTCTTC. Protein product: CASSIGTSSGEQFF. The chain has TRBV19 and TRBJ2-1, with D maybe TRBD2 (6 bases). The CDR3 covers 14 residues. Germline values: CDR1 LNHDA, CDR2 SQIVND (reference sequence). V lost 3 bases to trimming and J lost 9 bases, with 15 bases between them.

The chain combines TRBV25-1 with TRBJ1-2; 9 bases agree with TRBD1. With 3 bases clipped from V and 8 bases from J, the junction kept 10 bases outside the gene matches. Germline V gene lookup returns CDR1 MGHDK and CDR2 SYGVNS. This CDR3 contains 15 residues. As DNA, the CDR3 is TGTGCCAGCAGTGAGTGGACAGGGGAAACCATGGGCTACACCTTC. Translated, it gives CASSEWTGETMGYTF.

This chain uses TRBV9 with TRBJ1-2; no reliable D call. This CDR3 has 13 amino acids. Trimming cost V 3 bases and J 7 bases, with 13 bases left between them. From germline, CDR1 is SGDLS and CDR2 YYNGEE. The CDR3 is CASSDGVSPGYTF. In DNA form, the CDR3 reads TGTGCCAGCAGCGACGGAGTGTCTCCTGGCTACACCTTC.

The rearrangement uses TRBV4-1 and TRBJ1-6; the D is unclear. The CDR3 has 15 amino acids. Trimming pared 5 bases from V and 7 bases from J, leaving 15 bases between. From germline, CDR1 is MGHRA and CDR2 YSYEKL. The DNA of the CDR3 is TGCGCCAGCAGCTACGAACGGGGTTTAAATTCACCCCTCCACTTT. It yields the protein CASSYERGLNSPLHF.

This clone was counted a single time. The V gene is TRBV3-1 (or the pseudogene TRBV3-2), the J gene TRBJ1-1; D not resolved. From germline, CDR1 is LGHDT and CDR2 YNNKEL (reference sequence). Trimming shortened V by 0 bases and J by 10 bases, and 18 bases separated the two germline ends. This CDR3 region has 15 residues. The CDR3 DNA follows: TGTGCCAGCAGCCAAGATGAGAGGGCAGGCGGCGGAGCTTTCTTT. Translating gives CASSQDERAGGGAFF.

The genes are TRBV6-4 and TRBJ2-3; a possible D gene is TRBD2 (5 bases). The CDR3 is 16 amino acids. CDR1 and CDR2 from the germline V gene are MRHNA and SNTAGT. V was clipped by 3 bases and J by 0 bases, with 13 bases between them. The CDR3 reads CASSDEGSSSTDTQYF. Written as DNA, the CDR3 is TGTGCCAGCAGTGATGAGGGATCGAGTAGCACAGATACGCAGTATTTT.

The chain joins TRBV10-2 to TRBJ2-7; possibly TRBD2 for D (6 bases). Trimming stripped 6 bases from V and 6 bases from J, with 15 bases between. This CDR3 spans 13 amino acids. Germline V gives CDR1 WSHSY, CDR2 SAAADI. In nucleotides, the CDR3 is TGCGCCAGCAGGGGGACTCTGGGCAGCGAGCAGTACTTC. It specifies CASRGTLGSEQYF.

The chain has TRBV3-1 (or the pseudogene TRBV3-2) and TRBJ2-1; perhaps TRBD1 as D (7 bases). This CDR3 has 15 residues. V was cut by 4 bases and J by 9 bases, with 19 bases left in between. CDR1 and CDR2 from the germline V gene are LGHDT and YNNKEL (reference sequence). As DNA, the CDR3 is TGTGCCAGCAGCCCTGAGCGGCCAGGGGGGAGTGAGCAGTTCTTC. It yields the protein CASSPERPGGSEQFF.

This sequence joins TRBV19 and TRBJ2-7; D possibly corresponds to TRBD2 (5 bases). In germline, CDR1 is LNHDA, CDR2 SQIVND (reference sequence). Trimming left V 3 bases short and J 5 bases short, with 11 bases between. This CDR3 contains 13 residues. CDR3 region: CASSIGSFDEQYF. CDR3 nucleotides: TGTGCCAGTAGTATTGGGAGTTTTGACGAGCAGTACTTC.

This sequence joins TRBV6-1 and TRBJ2-7; a possible D gene is TRBD2 (5 bases). The CDR3 length is 12 residues. CDR1 and CDR2 (germline): MNHNS, SASEGT. The V and J ends lost 5 bases and 3 bases respectively, with 8 bases between them. The CDR3 region is CASSLDYYEQYF. Written as DNA, the CDR3 is TGTGCCAGCAGTCTAGACTACTACGAGCAGTACTTC.

The J gene is TRBJ1-3, the V gene TRBV18; 7 bases map to TRBD1. This CDR3 spans 15 amino acids. J lost 6 bases, V lost 2 bases, and 7 bases had no gene match. Germline CDR1 reads KGHSH; CDR2 reads LQKENI. The CDR3 loop reads CASSPWTGQENTIYF. For the CDR3, the DNA is TGTGCCAGCTCACCATGGACTGGACAGGAAAACACCATATATTTT.

J is TRBJ2-5 and V is TRBV5-4, with TRBD2 matching 7 bases. J was trimmed by 9 bases and V by 6 bases; bases with no gene match: 17. Germline loops: CDR1 SGHNT, CDR2 YYREEE (reference sequence). CDR3 size: 15 residues. In DNA form, the CDR3 reads TGTGCCAGCACCACCTCCACGGGGTCCCGGGGGGCCCAGTACTTC. Encoded protein: CASTTSTGSRGAQYF.

This chain uses TRBV6-1 with TRBJ2-7, with D perhaps TRBD2 (6 bases). V was pared by 2 bases and J by 2 bases, with 22 bases between. The CDR3 extends over 18 amino acids. Germline loops: CDR1 MNHNS, CDR2 SASEGT. CDR3 bases: TGTGCCAGCAGTGAATTTCCGCCGGGCGGCGGGATAACCTACGAGCAGTACTTC. It specifies CASSEFPPGGGITYEQYF.

V is TRBV11-3 and J is TRBJ2-7; TRBD1 matches at 10 bases. The CDR3 runs to 14 residues. The germline V gene has CDR1 SGHNT and CDR2 YENEEA. With 3 bases clipped from V and 6 bases from J, the junction kept 5 bases outside the gene matches. CDR3 region: CASSLGQGLGEQYF. The CDR3 DNA sequence: TGTGCCAGCAGCTTGGGACAGGGGTTAGGCGAGCAGTACTTC.

The rearrangement uses TRBV2 and TRBJ2-1; possibly TRBD2 for D (5 bases). The length of the CDR3 is 15 residues. Germline CDR1 is SNHLY and CDR2 is FYNNEI. Trimming removed 2 bases from V and 6 bases from J, with 14 bases in between. The CDR3 region is CASSESGSFSNEQFF. The CDR3 nucleotides are TGTGCCAGCAGTGAATCGGGGAGTTTCTCCAATGAGCAGTTCTTC.

V usage is TRBV3-1 (or the pseudogene TRBV3-2) and J usage is TRBJ2-7; TRBD1 is a possible D gene (5 bases). V was trimmed by 3 bases and J by 3 bases, leaving 18 bases between them. Germline values: CDR1 LGHDT, CDR2 YNNKEL (reference sequence). This CDR3 has 16 residues. The DNA for the CDR3 is TGTGCCAGCAGCCATCTCGTAGGGGTGGGGATCTACGAGCAGTACTTC. Translated: CASSHLVGVGIYEQYF.

The V and J genes are TRBV30 and TRBJ1-5; D might be TRBD1 (6 bases). CDR1 is GTSNPN, CDR2 SVGIG, per germline (reference sequence). The CDR3 spans 15 residues. V lost 0 bases to trimming and J lost 6 bases, with 15 bases between them. The CDR3 region has the DNA TGTGCCTGGAGTGTACAACAGGGAGCCGGTCAGCCCCAGCATTTT. It specifies CAWSVQQGAGQPQHF.